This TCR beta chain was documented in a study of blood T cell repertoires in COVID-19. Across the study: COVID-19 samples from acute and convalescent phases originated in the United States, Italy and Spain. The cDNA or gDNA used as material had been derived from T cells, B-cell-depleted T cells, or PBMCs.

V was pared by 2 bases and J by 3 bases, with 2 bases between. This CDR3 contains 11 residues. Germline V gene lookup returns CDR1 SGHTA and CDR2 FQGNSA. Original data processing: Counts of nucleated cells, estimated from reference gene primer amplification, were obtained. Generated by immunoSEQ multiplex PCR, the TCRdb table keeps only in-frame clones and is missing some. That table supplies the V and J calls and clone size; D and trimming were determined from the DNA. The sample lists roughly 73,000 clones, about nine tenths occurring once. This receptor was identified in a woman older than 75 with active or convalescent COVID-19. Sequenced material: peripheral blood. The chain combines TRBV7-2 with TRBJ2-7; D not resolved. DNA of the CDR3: TGTGCCAGCAGCTTACGCTACGAGCAGTACTTC. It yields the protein CASSLRYEQYF. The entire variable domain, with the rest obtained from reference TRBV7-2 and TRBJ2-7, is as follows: GAGVSQSPSNKVTEKGKDVELRCDPISGHTALYWYRQSLGQGLEFLIYFQGNSAPDKSGLPSDRFSAERTGGSVSTLTIQRTQQEDSAVYLCASSLRYEQYFGPGTRLTVT.